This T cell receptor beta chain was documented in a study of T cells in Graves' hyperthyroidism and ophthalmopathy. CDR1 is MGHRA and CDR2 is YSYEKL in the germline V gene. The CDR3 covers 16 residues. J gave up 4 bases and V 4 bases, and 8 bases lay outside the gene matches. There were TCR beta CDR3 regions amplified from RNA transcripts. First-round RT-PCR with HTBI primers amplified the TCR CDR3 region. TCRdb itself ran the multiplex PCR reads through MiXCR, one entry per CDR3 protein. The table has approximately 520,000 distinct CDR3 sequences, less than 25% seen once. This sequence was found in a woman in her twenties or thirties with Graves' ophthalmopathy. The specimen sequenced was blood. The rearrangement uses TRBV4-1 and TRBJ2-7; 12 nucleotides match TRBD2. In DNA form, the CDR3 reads TGCGCCAGCAGCCGCGCGACTAGCGGGGGCTGGTACGAGCAGTACTTC. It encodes CASSRATSGGWYEQYF.